This T cell receptor (beta chain) was found in a study of blood T cell repertoires in COVID-19. The trim removed 3 bases at V and 5 bases at J, leaving 10 bases unmatched. CDR3 length: 15 amino acids. Per the germline V gene, CDR1 is SGHTA and CDR2 is FQGNSA. Profiling relied on immunoSEQ multiplex PCR, and the TCRdb table lists in-frame clones only, not all of them. The table has roughly 250,000 clones, roughly 85% seen once. The chain combines TRBV7-2 with TRBJ2-7; 7 bases line up with TRBD1. The source of this sequence is a man between 35 and 55 years old with acute or convalescent COVID-19. Sequencing used peripheral blood. This CDR3 is CASSFRDSHKNEQYF. The CDR3 coding sequence is TGTGCCAGCAGCTTTCGGGACAGCCATAAGAACGAGCAGTACTTC.